This TCR beta chain came from a study of monozygotic twins with inflammatory bowel disease. Notes on the study in general: Repertoire similarity did not differ between concordant and discordant twins, perhaps due to limited power. No single strong signal or clonotype associated with IBD was supported.

cDNA for TCRalpha and TCRbeta was amplified by nested PCRs of about 15 then roughly 10 cycles. With the 5' RACE reads reprocessed, TCRdb shows one record per CDR3 protein and no DNA. The table counts 330,000 or so distinct CDR3 sequences; roughly 2% lies in the top ten. Looked up from germline, CDR1 is SGHTA and CDR2 is FQGNSA. The CDR3 sequence is 17 residues long. With regard to this clonotype: What it binds is not known.

This chain links TRBV7-2 with TRBJ2-7; TCRdb outputs TRBD2, but without DNA this stays unchecked. What was sequenced was blood. The receptor was derived from a human donor with ulcerative colitis or Crohn's disease, or a healthy co-twin of an affected twin (not recorded which). This chain's CDR3 is CASSLGYLAGEPYEQYF.